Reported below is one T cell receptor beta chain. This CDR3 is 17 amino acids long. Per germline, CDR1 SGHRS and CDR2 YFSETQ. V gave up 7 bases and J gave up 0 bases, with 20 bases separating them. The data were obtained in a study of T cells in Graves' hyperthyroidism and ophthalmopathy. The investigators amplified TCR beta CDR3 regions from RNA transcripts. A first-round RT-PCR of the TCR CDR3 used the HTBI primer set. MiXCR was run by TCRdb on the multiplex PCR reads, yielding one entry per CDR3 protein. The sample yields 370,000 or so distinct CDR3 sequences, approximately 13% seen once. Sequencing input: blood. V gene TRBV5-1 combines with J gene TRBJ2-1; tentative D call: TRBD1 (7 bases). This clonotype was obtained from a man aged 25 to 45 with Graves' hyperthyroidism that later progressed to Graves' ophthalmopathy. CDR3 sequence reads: CASLRGDGTLSYNEQFF. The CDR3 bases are TGCGCCAGCCTCAGGGGGGATGGCACTCTCTCCTACAATGAGCAGTTCTTC.